This TCR beta chain was identified during a study of PD-L1 blockade in urothelial cancer. Study details: At 3 weeks (second dose) and 6 weeks after starting treatment, blood was analyzed. There were a median of approximately 150,000 T cells in blood samples.

Whole-study findings and limits: A below-median TCR clonality in blood before treatment predicted better survival.

As regards this clone: Its antigen is as yet unknown.

TCR analog templates of synthetic origin were spiked into each PCR. Clones were read by immunoSEQ multiplex PCR, and TCRdb kept only the in-frame ones, dropping some. The sample yields 80,000 to 90,000 clones, more than 70% seen once. Trimming at V came to 6 bases and at J to 9 bases, leaving 10 bases not matched to a gene. The CDR3 is made up of 14 amino acids. The germline V gene has CDR1 SGHAT and CDR2 FQNNGV. As to time point: pretreatment peripheral blood. Sequences were derived from PBMCs, sampled around atezolizumab (anti-PD-L1) treatment. This chain connects TRBV11-2 to TRBJ2-2; 7 nucleotides align to TRBD1. The TCR comes from a man in his 60s with urothelial cancer. DNA for the CDR3: TGTGCCAGCAGTTGGGACAGCCCCCGCCGGGAGCTGTTTTTT. This gives the protein CASSWDSPRRELFF.